The clone carrying this T cell receptor beta chain was seen at least ten times. Its antigen is currently unknown. TCRdb re-derived calls from the reads in MiXCR, one entry per CDR3 protein. The sample includes around 43,000 distinct CDR3 sequences, roughly 20% of them seen just once. These data belong to a study of T cell repertoires in cytomegalovirus infection. Looked up from germline, CDR1 is SGHVS and CDR2 is FQNEAQ. This CDR3 is built from 14 residues. V was cut by 2 bases and J by 4 bases, with 9 bases left in between. The sample consisted of PBMCs, sequenced either directly or after in vitro stimulation (not recorded which). The clonotype originates from a human donor in good health (CMV status not recorded). Some clones in this sample may be carry-over from other donors' samples. The chain uses TRBV7-8 and TRBJ2-1, with D possibly matching TRBD2 (5 bases). The CDR3 sequence is CASSLRGGYNEQFF. The CDR3 coding sequence is TGTGCCAGCAGCTTACGAGGCGGGTACAATGAGCAGTTCTTC.